Below, 23 T cell receptor beta chains from the same sample are listed, as sequenced in a study of identical twins. A single record per CDR3 protein comes from TCRdb applying MiXCR to the 5' RACE reads. The repertoire holds about 490,000 distinct CDR3 sequences, with 13% to 15% as singletons. These data also featured in a second study, about yellow fever vaccine responses in identical twins.

The sample was CD4+ T cells sorted from blood. These receptors all come from a woman aged 18-35 years in good health.

The table lists this clonotype with a few counts. The rearrangement joins TRBV10-3 to TRBJ2-1; possible D gene TRBD2, 7 bases. V was clipped by 3 bases and J by 5 bases, with 14 bases between them. The CDR3 has 15 residues. Germline V gives CDR1 ENHRY, CDR2 SYGVKD. The CDR3 here is CAISEGGARNNEQFF. In DNA form, the CDR3 reads TGTGCCATCAGTGAAGGGGGGGCTAGGAACAATGAGCAGTTCTTC.

There are a few counts of this clonotype. V gene TRBV2 combines with J gene TRBJ2-1, with TRBD2 as a possible D gene (5 bases). The germline CDR1 and CDR2 sequences are SNHLY and FYNNEI. The CDR3 has 13 residues. Trimming pared 5 bases from V and 9 bases from J, leaving 14 bases between. Here the CDR3 reads CASSLSGRIEQFF. The CDR3 coding sequence is TGTGCCAGCAGTTTGAGCGGCCGAATTGAGCAGTTCTTC.

The J gene is TRBJ1-1, the V gene TRBV28; TRBD1 matches 8 bases. Per the germline V gene, CDR1 is MDHEN and CDR2 is SYDVKM. This CDR3 has 11 amino acids. The junction had 4 bases not matched to a gene; V was cut back by 6 bases and J by 10 bases. DNA for the CDR3: TGTGCCAGCAGACTAACAGGGGGAGCTTTCTTT. Its protein is CASRLTGGAFF.

The chain combines TRBV20-1 with TRBJ2-7, with D possibly TRBD2 on 7 matching bases. The V and J ends lost 6 bases and 6 bases respectively, with 15 bases between them. Germline V lookup: CDR1 DFQATT, CDR2 SNEGSKA (reference sequence). The CDR3 length is 12 residues. The CDR3 DNA reads TGCAGTGCGACCGACGGGGGGCGCGAGCAGTACGTC. This translates into CSATDGGREQYV.

The sample holds a few counts of this clonotype. This chain connects TRBV18 to TRBJ2-1, with TRBD1 matching over 7 bases. The CDR3 totals 13 residues. V was clipped by 5 bases and J by 7 bases; unmatched bases: 5. Germline values: CDR1 KGHSH, CDR2 LQKENI. For the CDR3, the DNA is TGTGCCAGCTCAACGGGACAGTCGAATGAGCAGTTCTTC. It yields the protein CASSTGQSNEQFF.

J is TRBJ2-2 and V is TRBV5-1, with 9 bases identical to TRBD1. The germline CDR1 and CDR2 sequences are SGHRS and YFSETQ. V lost 1 base, J lost 4 bases, and 5 bases stayed unmatched. The CDR3 contains 16 residues. CDR3: CASSLTGTGITGELFF. In nucleotides, the CDR3 is TGCGCCAGCAGCTTGACCGGGACAGGGATCACCGGGGAGCTGTTTTTT.

This clonotype has at least ten counts. This chain joins TRBV12-3 or TRBV12-4 and TRBJ1-1; D is perhaps TRBD1 (5 bases). CDR3 size: 13 residues. The ends were cut back, 6 bases at V and 4 bases at J, with 12 bases in the middle. CDR3: CASSSGGFTEAFF. The DNA of the CDR3 is TGTGCCAGCAGCTCCGGGGGATTCACTGAAGCTTTCTTT.

CDR3 region: CASSVGGYNEQFF. In DNA, the CDR3 is TGTGCCAGCAGTGTAGGGGGCTACAATGAGCAGTTCTTC. J is TRBJ2-1 and V is TRBV2, with D possibly matching TRBD1 (6 bases). The germline CDR1 and CDR2 sequences are SNHLY and FYNNEI. The V and J ends lost 4 bases and 3 bases respectively, with 7 bases between them. The CDR3 consists of 13 residues.

The J gene is TRBJ2-3, the V gene TRBV25-1; TRBD2 might be the D (5 bases). Trimming took 1 base from V and 5 from J, leaving 10 bases between them. Germline V gives CDR1 MGHDK, CDR2 SYGVNS. CDR3 length equals 14 residues. The CDR3 here is CASSELRAQDTQYF. In DNA, the CDR3 is TGTGCCAGCAGTGAATTGAGGGCTCAAGATACGCAGTATTTT.

Ten or more counts support this clonotype. V and J are TRBV7-2 and TRBJ2-1; 9 positions agree with TRBD2. CDR1 and CDR2 (germline): SGHTA, FQGNSA. The CDR3 sequence is 15 residues long. V was pared by 5 bases and J by 6 bases, with 8 bases of the junction left unmatched. The chain's CDR3 is CASSLLAGVGNEQFF. The CDR3 DNA reads as TGTGCCAGCAGCCTTTTAGCGGGAGTGGGCAATGAGCAGTTCTTC.

This clonotype has more than one count but fewer than ten. The chain uses TRBV5-1 and TRBJ2-3; D is undetermined. The CDR3 contains 13 residues. Per the germline V gene, CDR1 is SGHRS and CDR2 is YFSETQ. The germline V and J ends were trimmed by 0 bases and 5 bases, with 7 bases remaining between them. CDR3 region: CASSLAYKDTQYF. Written as DNA, the CDR3 is TGCGCCAGCAGCTTGGCCTATAAAGATACGCAGTATTTT.

This clonotype has more than one count but fewer than ten. V and J are TRBV2 and TRBJ2-2, with D perhaps TRBD2 (6 bases). Germline lookup yields CDR1 SNHLY and CDR2 FYNNEI. V lost 6 bases and J 4 bases, leaving 12 bases between the germline ends. This CDR3 is built from 14 residues. This CDR3 reads CASRASVGTGELFF. The DNA for the CDR3 is TGTGCCAGCAGAGCTAGCGTTGGCACCGGGGAGCTGTTTTTT.

The CDR3 DNA reads TGTGCCAGCCCCGGGGGCTCCCAAGAGACCCAGTACTTC. Protein: CASPGGSQETQYF. This chain uses TRBV7-9 with TRBJ2-5; either TRBD1 or TRBD2 may fit D (6 bases each). Germline-derived CDR1 and CDR2 are SEHNR and FQNEAQ (reference sequence). V was trimmed by 8 bases and J by 1 base, leaving 11 bases between them. This CDR3 region has 13 residues.

This chain uses TRBV5-1 with TRBJ2-3; D is uncertain. The germline gives CDR1 SGHRS, CDR2 YFSETQ. Trimming shortened V by 4 bases and J by 3 bases, and 12 bases separated the two germline ends. The CDR3 has 14 amino acids. The CDR3 sequence: CASSRWDRTDTQYF. Written as DNA, the CDR3 is TGCGCCAGCAGCCGTTGGGATAGGACAGATACGCAGTATTTT.

A few counts support this clonotype. This chain joins TRBV7-9 and TRBJ2-1; no clear D gene. V lost 1 base, J lost 5 bases, and 12 bases lay in between. From germline, CDR1 is SEHNR and CDR2 FQNEAQ (reference sequence). This CDR3 comprises 15 residues. The CDR3 DNA reads TGTGCCAGCAGCTTAGGAAGACTTAGTAACAATGAGCAGTTCTTC. It is translated as CASSLGRLSNNEQFF.

This clonotype was counted many times. V usage is TRBV12-3 or TRBV12-4 and J usage is TRBJ2-7; tentatively, D is TRBD1 (6 bases). V lost 3 bases and J lost 3, with 15 bases in between. The CDR3 is 15 amino acids. The CDR3 spells CASSFETGNFYEQYF. In DNA form, the CDR3 reads TGTGCCAGCAGTTTCGAGACAGGAAATTTCTACGAGCAGTACTTC.

V gene TRBV14 combines with J gene TRBJ2-7, with D possibly being TRBD1 (5 bases). Trimming stripped 6 bases from V and 0 bases from J, with 18 bases between. The CDR3 has 16 residues. Germline V gene data show CDR1 as SGHDN and CDR2 as FVKESK. CDR3 in DNA: TGTGCCAGCAGTGAAGATCGGACAATAAGCTCCTACGAGCAGTACGTC. Its protein is CASSEDRTISSYEQYV.

This clonotype has only a few counts. The rearrangement joins TRBV12-3 or TRBV12-4 to TRBJ2-2; 9 bases fit TRBD1. This CDR3 spans 15 amino acids. V lost 6 bases, J lost 1 base, and 3 bases stayed unmatched. The CDR3 coding sequence is TGTGCCAGCAGGCTGGGACAGGGGAACACCGGGGAGCTGTTTTTT. Its translation is CASRLGQGNTGELFF.

The DNA for the CDR3 is TGTGCCAGCAATCCCTCCCTAGCGGGTACCTACGAGCAGTACTTC. Translation: CASNPSLAGTYEQYF. V usage is TRBV28 and J usage is TRBJ2-7; 8 bases match TRBD2. The V gene end was trimmed by 7 bases and the J gene end by 2 bases; junction bases not matched to a gene: 10. The germline CDR1 and CDR2 sequences are MDHEN and SYDVKM. The CDR3 extends over 15 amino acids.

This clonotype has just a few counts. The chain employs TRBV12-3 or TRBV12-4 and TRBJ2-1; D is uncertain. The CDR3 has 12 residues. With 4 bases removed from V and 3 bases from J, the gap between germline ends came to 4 bases. This chain's CDR3 is CASSWSYNEQFF. CDR3 DNA sequence: TGTGCCAGCAGTTGGAGCTACAATGAGCAGTTCTTC.

The chain links TRBV5-1 to TRBJ1-2; tentatively, D is TRBD1 (6 bases). V dropped 4 bases and J dropped 1 base, with 17 bases sitting between them. The V gene's germline CDR1 is SGHRS and CDR2 YFSETQ. The CDR3 length is 16 residues. CDR3 sequence (DNA): TGCGCCAGCAGCCGCCGGGACACCTCTTTTAACTATGGCTACACCTTC. Protein: CASSRRDTSFNYGYTF.

This clonotype occurred a few times. The V call is TRBV5-1, the J call TRBJ1-5, with D maybe TRBD1 (6 bases). Germline V gene sequence: CDR1 SGHRS, CDR2 YFSETQ. Between the trimmed V and J ends, which lost 2 bases and 9 bases, there was a span of 12 bases. The CDR3 consists of 13 residues. CDR3 DNA sequence: TGCGCCAGCAGCTTCGAGGGGGAGAGGCCCCAGCATTTT. Its translation is CASSFEGERPQHF. The variable domain in full, completed from reference TRBV5-1 and TRBJ1-5, reads KAGVTQTPRYLIKTRGQQVTLSCSPISGHRSVSWYQQTPGQGLQFLFEYFSETQRNKGNFPGRFSGRQFSNSRSEMNVSTLELGDSALYLCASSFEGERPQHFGDGTRLSIL.

This clonotype was picked up many times. The chain joins TRBV12-3 or TRBV12-4 to TRBJ1-2; D gene uncertain. The V gene lost 5 bases and the J gene lost 0 bases, with 10 bases spanning the gap. CDR3 length equals 14 residues. The CDR3 nucleotides read TGTGCCAGCAGTCAAGACGCATCTAACTATGGCTACACCTTC. This translates into CASSQDASNYGYTF.